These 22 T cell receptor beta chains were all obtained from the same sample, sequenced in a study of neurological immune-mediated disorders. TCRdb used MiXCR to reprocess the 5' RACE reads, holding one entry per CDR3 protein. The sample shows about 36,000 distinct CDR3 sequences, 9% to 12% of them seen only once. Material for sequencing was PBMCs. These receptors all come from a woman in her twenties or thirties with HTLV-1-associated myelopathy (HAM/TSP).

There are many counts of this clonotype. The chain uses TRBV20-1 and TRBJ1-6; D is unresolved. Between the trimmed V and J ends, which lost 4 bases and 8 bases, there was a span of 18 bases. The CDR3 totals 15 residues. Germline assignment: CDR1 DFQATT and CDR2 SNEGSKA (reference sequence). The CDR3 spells CSATRLGIGDSPLHF. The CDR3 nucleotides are TGCAGTGCTACGAGATTGGGAATCGGGGATTCACCCCTCCACTTT.

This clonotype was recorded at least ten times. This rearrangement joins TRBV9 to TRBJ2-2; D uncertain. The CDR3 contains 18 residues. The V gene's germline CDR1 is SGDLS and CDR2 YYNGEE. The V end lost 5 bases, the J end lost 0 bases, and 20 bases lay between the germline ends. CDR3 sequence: CASSAGWLNPTNTGELFF. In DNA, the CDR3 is TGTGCCAGCAGTGCAGGCTGGCTAAACCCTACGAACACCGGGGAGCTGTTTTTT.

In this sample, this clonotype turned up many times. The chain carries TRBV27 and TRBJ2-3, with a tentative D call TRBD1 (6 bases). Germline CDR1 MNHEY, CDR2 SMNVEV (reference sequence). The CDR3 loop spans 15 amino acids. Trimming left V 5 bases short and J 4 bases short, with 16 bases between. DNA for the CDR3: TGTGCCAGCAGTCCGGGCAGGGGACGTGCAGATACGCAGTATTTT. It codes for CASSPGRGRADTQYF.

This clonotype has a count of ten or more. DNA of the CDR3: TGCAGTGCAAAACCGGGACTAGCGGGGGGGCCTTCGAGCACAGATACGCAGTATTTT. Translated, it gives CSAKPGLAGGPSSTDTQYF. The chain uses TRBV20-1 and TRBJ2-3, with 16 bases identical to TRBD2. The CDR3 has 19 amino acids. V shed 6 bases, J shed 0 bases, and the junction held 12 bases outside the gene matches. Germline assignment: CDR1 DFQATT and CDR2 SNEGSKA (reference sequence).

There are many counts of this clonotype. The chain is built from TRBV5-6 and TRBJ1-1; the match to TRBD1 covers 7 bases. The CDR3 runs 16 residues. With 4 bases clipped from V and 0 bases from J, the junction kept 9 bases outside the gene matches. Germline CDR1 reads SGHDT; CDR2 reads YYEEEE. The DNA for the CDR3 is TGTGCCAGCAGCCAGAGGGGGCTCCGCATGAACACTGAAGCTTTCTTT. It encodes CASSQRGLRMNTEAFF.

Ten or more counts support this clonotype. The CDR3 is CASRRQPSSSTGELFF. In DNA, the CDR3 is TGTGCCAGCAGAAGACAGCCCTCCTCGAGCACCGGGGAGCTGTTTTTT. The chain employs TRBV6-5 and TRBJ2-2; D might be TRBD1 (5 bases). The CDR3 spans 16 residues. CDR1 and CDR2 from the germline V gene are MNHEY and SVGAGI. Deletions cut 6 bases from V and 4 bases from J, with 18 bases between.

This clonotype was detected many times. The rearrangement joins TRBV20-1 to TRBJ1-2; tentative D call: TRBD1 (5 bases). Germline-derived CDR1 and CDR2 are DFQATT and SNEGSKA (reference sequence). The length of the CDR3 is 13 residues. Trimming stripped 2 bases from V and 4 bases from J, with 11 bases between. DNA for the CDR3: TGCAGTGCTAGACAGGGAACCTCCTATGGCTACACCTTC. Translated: CSARQGTSYGYTF.

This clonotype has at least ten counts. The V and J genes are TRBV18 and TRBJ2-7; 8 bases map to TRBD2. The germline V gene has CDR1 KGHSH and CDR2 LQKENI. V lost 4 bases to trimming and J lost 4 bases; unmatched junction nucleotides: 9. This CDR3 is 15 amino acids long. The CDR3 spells CASSRIAGWQYEQYF. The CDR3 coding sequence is TGTGCCAGCTCACGAATAGCGGGGTGGCAGTACGAGCAGTACTTC. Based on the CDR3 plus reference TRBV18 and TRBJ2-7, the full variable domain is NAGVMQNPRHLVRRRGQEARLRCSPMKGHSHVYWYRQLPEEGLKFMVYLQKENIIDESGMPKERFSAEFPKEGPSILRIQQVVRGDSAAYFCASSRIAGWQYEQYFGPGTRLTVT.

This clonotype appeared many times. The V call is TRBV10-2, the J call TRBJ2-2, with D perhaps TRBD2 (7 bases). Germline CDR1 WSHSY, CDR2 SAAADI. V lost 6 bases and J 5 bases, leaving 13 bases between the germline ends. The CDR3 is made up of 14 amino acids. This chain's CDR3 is CASSAGARTGELFF. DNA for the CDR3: TGCGCCAGCAGCGCGGGGGCCAGGACCGGGGAGCTGTTTTTT.

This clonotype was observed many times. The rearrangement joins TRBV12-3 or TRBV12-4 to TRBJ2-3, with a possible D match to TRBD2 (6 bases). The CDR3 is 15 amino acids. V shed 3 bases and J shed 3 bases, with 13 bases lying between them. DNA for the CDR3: TGTGCCAGCAGTTTCTCGGACTACCTAACAGATACGCAGTATTTT. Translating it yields CASSFSDYLTDTQYF.

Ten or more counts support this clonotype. CDR3 nucleotide sequence: TGTGCCAGCAGCTTAGCGATCGGGTTTTCCGCAGATACGCAGTATTTT. This gives the protein CASSLAIGFSADTQYF. The chain combines TRBV7-2 with TRBJ2-3; D uncertain. This CDR3 contains 16 residues. Germline values: CDR1 SGHTA, CDR2 FQGNSA. The germline V and J ends were trimmed by 0 bases and 4 bases, with 14 bases remaining between them.

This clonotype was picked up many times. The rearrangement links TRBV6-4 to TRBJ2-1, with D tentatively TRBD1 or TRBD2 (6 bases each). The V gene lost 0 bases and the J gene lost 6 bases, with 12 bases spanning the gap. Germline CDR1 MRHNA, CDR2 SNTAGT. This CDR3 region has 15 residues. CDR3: CASSDSGGLVNEQFF. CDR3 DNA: TGTGCCAGCAGTGACTCGGGGGGCTTAGTCAATGAGCAGTTCTTC.

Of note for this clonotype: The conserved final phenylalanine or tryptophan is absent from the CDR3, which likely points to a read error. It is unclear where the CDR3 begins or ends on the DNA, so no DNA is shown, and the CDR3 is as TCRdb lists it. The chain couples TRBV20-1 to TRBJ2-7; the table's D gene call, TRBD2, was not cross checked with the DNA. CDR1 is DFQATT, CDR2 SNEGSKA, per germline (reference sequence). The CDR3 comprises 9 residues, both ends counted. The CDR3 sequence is CSARRWASG.

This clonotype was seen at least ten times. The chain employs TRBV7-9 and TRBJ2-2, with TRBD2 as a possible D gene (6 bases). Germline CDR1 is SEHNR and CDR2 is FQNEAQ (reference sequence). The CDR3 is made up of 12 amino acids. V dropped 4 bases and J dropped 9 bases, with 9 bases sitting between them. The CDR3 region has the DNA TGTGCCAGCAGCTCGGGAGTCCGGGAGCTGTTTTTT. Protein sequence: CASSSGVRELFF. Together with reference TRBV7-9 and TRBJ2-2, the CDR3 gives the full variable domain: DTGVSQNPRHKITKRGQNVTFRCDPISEHNRLYWYRQTLGQGPEFLTYFQNEAQLEKSRLLSDRFSAERPKGSFSTLEIQRTEQGDSAMYLCASSSGVRELFFGEGSRLTVL.

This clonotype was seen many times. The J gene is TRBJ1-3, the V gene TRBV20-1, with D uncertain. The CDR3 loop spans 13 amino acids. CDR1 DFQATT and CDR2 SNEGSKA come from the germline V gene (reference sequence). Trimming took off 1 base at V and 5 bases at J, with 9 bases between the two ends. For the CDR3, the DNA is TGCAGTGCTAGAGTATTATTCCGAAACACCATATATTTT. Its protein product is CSARVLFRNTIYF.

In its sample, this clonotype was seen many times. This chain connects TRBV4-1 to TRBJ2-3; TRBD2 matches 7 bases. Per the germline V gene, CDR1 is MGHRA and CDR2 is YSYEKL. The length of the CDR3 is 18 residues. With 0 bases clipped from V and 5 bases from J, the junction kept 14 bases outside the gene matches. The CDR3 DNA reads TGCGCCAGCAGCCAAGATCCGGGCAGCAGCGGGGCTCGAGATACGCAGTATTTT. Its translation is CASSQDPGSSGARDTQYF.

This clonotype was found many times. The CDR3 DNA reads TGCAGTGCTACCGACGTGGGCACTGAAGCTTTCTTT. Translating it yields CSATDVGTEAFF. This chain joins TRBV20-1 and TRBJ1-1, with unresolved D. Germline assignment: CDR1 DFQATT and CDR2 SNEGSKA (reference sequence). Trimming stripped 4 bases from V and 4 bases from J, with 10 bases between. CDR3 length equals 12 residues.

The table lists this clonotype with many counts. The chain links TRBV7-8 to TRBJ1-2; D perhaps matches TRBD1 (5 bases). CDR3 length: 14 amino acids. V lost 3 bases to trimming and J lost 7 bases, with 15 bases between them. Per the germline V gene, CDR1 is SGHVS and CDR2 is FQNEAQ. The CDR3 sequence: CASSFREIGVGYTF. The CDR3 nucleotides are TGTGCCAGCAGCTTTCGCGAAATAGGGGTTGGCTACACCTTC.

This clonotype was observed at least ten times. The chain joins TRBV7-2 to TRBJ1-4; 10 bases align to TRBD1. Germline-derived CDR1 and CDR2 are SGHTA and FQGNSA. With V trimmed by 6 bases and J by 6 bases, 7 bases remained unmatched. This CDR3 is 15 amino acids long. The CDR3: CASRRAGTGDEKLFF. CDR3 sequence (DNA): TGTGCCAGCAGACGAGCCGGGACAGGGGATGAAAAACTGTTTTTT.

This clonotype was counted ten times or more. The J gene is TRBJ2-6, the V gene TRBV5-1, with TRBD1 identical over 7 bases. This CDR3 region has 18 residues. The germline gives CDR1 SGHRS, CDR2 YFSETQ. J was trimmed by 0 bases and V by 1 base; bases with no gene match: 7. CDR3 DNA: TGCGCCAGCAGCTTGTGGGGACAGTCGCCCTCTGGGGCCAACGTCCTGACTTTC. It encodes CASSLWGQSPSGANVLTF.

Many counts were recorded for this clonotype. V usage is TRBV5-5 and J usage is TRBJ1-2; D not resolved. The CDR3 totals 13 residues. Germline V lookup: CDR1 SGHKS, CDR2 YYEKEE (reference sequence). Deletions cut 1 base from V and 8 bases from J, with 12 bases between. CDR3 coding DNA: TGTGCCAGCAGCTTGTCCCCGTTGCACGGCTACACCTTC. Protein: CASSLSPLHGYTF.

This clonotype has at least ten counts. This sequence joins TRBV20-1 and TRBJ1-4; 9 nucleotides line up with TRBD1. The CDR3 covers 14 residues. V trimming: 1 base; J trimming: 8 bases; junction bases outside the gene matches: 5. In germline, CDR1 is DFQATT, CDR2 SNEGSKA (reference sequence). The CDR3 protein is CSARVTGGLEKLFF. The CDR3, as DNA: TGCAGTGCTAGAGTAACAGGGGGCCTAGAAAAACTGTTTTTT.